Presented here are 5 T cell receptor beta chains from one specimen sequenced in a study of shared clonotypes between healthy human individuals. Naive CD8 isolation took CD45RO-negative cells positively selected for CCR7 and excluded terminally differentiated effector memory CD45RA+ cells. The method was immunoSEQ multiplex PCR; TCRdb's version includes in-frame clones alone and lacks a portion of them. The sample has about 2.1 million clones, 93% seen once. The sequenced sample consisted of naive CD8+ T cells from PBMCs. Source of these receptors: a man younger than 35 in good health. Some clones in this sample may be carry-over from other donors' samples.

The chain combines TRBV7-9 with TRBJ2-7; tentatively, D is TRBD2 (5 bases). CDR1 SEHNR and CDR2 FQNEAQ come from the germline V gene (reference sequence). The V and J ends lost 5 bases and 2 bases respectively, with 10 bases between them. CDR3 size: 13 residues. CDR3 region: CASSEGIPYEQYF. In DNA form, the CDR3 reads TGTGCCAGCAGCGAGGGTATACCCTACGAGCAGTACTTC. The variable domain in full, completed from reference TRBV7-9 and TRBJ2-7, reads DTGVSQNPRHKITKRGQNVTFRCDPISEHNRLYWYRQTLGQGPEFLTYFQNEAQLEKSRLLSDRFSAERPKGSFSTLEIQRTEQGDSAMYLCASSEGIPYEQYFGPGTRLTVT.

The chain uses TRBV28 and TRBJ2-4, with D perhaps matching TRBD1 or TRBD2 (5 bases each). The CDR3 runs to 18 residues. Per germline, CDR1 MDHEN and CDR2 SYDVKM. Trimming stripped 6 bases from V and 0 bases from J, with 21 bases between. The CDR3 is CASSLPPGRILAKNIQYF. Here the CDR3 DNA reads TGTGCCAGCAGCTTACCTCCGGGACGGATACTAGCCAAAAACATTCAGTACTTC.

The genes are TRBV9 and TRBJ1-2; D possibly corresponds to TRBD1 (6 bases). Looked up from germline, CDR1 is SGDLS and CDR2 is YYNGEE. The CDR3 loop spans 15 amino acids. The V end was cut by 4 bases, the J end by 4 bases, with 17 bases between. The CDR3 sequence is CASSPGGGARYGYTF. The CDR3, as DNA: TGTGCCAGCAGCCCAGGAGGGGGGGCCCGCTATGGCTACACCTTC.

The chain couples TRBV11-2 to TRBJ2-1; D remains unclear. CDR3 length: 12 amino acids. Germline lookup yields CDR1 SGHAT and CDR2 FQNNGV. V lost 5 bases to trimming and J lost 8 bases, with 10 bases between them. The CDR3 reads CASSPPADEQFF. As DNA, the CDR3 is TGTGCCAGCAGCCCCCCGGCGGATGAGCAGTTCTTC.

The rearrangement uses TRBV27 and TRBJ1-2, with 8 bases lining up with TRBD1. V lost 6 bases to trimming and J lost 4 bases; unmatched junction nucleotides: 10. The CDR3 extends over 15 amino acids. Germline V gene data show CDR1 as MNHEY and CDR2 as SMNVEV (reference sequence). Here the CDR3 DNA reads TGTGCCAGCAGACCCGGGGCAGGGGGCTTCTATGGCTACACCTTC. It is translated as CASRPGAGGFYGYTF.